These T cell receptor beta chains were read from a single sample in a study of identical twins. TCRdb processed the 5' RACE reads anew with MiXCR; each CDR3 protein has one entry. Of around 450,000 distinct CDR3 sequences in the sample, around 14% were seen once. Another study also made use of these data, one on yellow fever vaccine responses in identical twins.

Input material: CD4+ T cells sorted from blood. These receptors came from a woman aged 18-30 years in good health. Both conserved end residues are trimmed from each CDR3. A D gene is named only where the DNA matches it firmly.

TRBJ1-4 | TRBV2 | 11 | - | ASTGGEDEKLF
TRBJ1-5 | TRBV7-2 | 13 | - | ASSPWGPGNQPQH
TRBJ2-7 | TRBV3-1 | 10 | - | ASSQGDVEQY
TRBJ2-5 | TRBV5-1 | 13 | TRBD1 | ASSGSRGRQETQY
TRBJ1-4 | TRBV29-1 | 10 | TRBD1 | SARGLEEKLF
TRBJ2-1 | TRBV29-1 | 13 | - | SVDFLESSYNEQF
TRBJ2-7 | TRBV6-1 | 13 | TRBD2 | ASKYIAGGLYEQY
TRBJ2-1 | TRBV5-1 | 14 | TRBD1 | ASSQYDTGAGNEQF
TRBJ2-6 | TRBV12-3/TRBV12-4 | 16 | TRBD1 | ASSLAVDRGSGANVLT
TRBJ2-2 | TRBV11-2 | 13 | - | ASSTLRGGAGELF
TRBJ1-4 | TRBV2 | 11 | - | ASMGNGREKLF
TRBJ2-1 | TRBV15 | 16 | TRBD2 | ATSRDLMSGRVDNEQF
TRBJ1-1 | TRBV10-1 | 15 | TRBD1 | ASISLPGQGAGTEAF
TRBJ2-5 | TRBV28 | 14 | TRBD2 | ASSFPGLAGGQTQY